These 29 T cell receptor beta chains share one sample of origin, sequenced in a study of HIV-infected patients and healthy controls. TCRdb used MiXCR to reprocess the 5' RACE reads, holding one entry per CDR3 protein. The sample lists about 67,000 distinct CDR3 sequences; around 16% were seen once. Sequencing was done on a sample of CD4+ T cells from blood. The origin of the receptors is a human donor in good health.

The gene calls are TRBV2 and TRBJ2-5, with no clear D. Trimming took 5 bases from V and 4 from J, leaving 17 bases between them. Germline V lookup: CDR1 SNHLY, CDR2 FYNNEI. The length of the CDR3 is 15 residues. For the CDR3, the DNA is TGTGCCAGCAGTATTGAACAGAACTTTGGAGAGACCCAGTACTTC. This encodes CASSIEQNFGETQYF.

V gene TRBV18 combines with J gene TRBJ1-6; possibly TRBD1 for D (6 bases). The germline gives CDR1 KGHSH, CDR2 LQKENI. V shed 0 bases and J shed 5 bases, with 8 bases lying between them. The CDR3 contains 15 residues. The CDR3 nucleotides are TGTGCCAGCTCACCACCAAGGGGGAATAATTCACCCCTCCACTTT. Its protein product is CASSPPRGNNSPLHF.

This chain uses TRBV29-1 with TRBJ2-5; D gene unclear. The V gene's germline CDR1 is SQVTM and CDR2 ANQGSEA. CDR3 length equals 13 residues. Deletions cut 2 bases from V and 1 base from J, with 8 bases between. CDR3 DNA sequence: TGCAGCGTTGAACTCTGGACCCAAGAGACCCAGTACTTC. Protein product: CSVELWTQETQYF.

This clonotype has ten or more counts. In DNA, the CDR3 is TGTGCCACCAGCAGGGAGCGGGACTCGCCCTACAATGAGCAGTTCTTC. Translating gives CATSRERDSPYNEQFF. This chain links TRBV15 with TRBJ2-1; 7 bases align to TRBD2. CDR1 is LNHNV, CDR2 YYDKDF, per germline (reference sequence). The V segment lost 3 bases and the J segment 2 bases; nucleotides outside the gene matches: 7. The CDR3 covers 16 residues.

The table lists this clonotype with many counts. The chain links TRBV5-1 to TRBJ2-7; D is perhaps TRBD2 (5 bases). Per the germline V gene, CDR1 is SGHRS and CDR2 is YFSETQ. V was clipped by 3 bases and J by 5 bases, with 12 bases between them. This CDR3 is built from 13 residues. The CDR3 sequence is CASSSRVRDEQYF. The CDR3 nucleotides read TGCGCCAGCAGCTCGAGGGTTCGGGACGAGCAGTACTTC.

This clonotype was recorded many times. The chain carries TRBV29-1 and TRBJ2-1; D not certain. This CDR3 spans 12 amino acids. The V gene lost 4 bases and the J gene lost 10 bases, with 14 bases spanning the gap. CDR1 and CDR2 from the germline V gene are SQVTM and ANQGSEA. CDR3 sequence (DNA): TGCAGCGTTGCTCTTCACTCGAGAGAGCAGTTCTTC. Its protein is CSVALHSREQFF.

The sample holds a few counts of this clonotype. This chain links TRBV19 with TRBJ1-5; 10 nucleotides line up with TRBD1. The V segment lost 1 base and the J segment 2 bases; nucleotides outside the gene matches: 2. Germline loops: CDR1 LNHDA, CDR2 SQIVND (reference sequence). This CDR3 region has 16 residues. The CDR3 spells CASSIVGTGGNQPQHF. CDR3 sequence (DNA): TGTGCCAGTAGTATAGTCGGGACAGGGGGCAATCAGCCCCAGCATTTT.

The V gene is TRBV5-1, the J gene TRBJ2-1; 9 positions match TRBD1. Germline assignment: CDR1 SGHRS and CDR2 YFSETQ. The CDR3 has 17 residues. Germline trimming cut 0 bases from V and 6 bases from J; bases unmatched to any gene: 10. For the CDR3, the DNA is TGCGCCAGCAGCTTGGCCCCCCCCGGGACAGGGCGCAATGAGCAGTTCTTC. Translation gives CASSLAPPGTGRNEQFF.

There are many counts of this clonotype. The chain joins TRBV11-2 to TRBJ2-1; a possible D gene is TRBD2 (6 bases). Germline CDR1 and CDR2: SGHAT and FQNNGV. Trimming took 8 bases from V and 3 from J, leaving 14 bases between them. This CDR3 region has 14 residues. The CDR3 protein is CASGLLDGYNEQFF. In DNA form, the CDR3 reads TGTGCCAGCGGACTACTCGATGGCTACAATGAGCAGTTCTTC.

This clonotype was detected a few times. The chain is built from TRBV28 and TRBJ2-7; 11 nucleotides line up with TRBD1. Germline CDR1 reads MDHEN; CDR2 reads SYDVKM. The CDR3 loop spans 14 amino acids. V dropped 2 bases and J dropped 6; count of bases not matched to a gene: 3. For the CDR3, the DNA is TGTGCCAGCAGTTTAGGACAGGGGGCTGGCGAGCAGTACTTC. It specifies CASSLGQGAGEQYF.

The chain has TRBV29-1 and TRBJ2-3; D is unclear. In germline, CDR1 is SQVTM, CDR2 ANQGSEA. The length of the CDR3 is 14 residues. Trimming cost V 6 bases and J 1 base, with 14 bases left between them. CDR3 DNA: TGCAGCGTCCTCAGTAATCTGGGCACAGATACGCAGTATTTT. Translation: CSVLSNLGTDTQYF.

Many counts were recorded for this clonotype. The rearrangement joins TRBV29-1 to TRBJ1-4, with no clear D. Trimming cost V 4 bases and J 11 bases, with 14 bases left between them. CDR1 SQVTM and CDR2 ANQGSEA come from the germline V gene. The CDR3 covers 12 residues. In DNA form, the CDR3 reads TGCAGCGTTGTGGACGGACTCGAGAAACTGTTTTTT. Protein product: CSVVDGLEKLFF.

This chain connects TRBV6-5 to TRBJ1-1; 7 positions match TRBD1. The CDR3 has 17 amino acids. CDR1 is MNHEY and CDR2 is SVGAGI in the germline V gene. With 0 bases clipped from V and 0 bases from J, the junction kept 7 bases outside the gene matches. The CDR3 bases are TGTGCCAGCAGTTACTCTAGGGCGCAGGGGGTGAACACTGAAGCTTTCTTT. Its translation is CASSYSRAQGVNTEAFF.

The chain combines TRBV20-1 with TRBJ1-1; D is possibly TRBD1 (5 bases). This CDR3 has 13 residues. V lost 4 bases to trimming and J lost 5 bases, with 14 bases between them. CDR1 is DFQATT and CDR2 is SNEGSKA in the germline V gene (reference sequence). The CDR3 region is CSATGTARTEAFF. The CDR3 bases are TGCAGTGCTACGGGGACTGCGAGGACTGAAGCTTTCTTT.

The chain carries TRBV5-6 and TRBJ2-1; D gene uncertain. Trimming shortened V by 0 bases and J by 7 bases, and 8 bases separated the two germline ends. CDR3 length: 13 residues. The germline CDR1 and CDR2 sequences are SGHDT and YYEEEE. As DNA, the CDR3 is TGTGCCAGCAGCTTGGATTATAAAAATGAGCAGTTCTTC. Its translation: CASSLDYKNEQFF.

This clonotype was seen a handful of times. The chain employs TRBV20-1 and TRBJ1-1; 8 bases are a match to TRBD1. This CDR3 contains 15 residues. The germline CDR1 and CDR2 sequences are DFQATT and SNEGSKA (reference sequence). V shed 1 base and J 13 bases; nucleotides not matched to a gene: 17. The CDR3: CSARALEAGGAGRFF. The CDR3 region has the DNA TGCAGTGCTAGAGCACTGGAGGCAGGGGGCGCAGGTCGTTTCTTT.

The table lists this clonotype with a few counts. The CDR3 nucleotides are TGTGCCAGCAGCCCTAGAGCCAAAAACATTCAGTACTTC. This codes for CASSPRAKNIQYF. V is TRBV27 and J is TRBJ2-4; no reliable D call. CDR1 MNHEY and CDR2 SMNVEV come from the germline V gene (reference sequence). The CDR3 runs 13 residues. V shed 6 bases and J shed 0 bases, with 6 bases lying between them.

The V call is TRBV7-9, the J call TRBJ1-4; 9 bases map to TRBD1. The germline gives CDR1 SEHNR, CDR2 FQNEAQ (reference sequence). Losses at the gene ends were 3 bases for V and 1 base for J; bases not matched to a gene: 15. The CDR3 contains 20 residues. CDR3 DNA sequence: TGTGCCAGCAGCTTCACCCTTTCGACAGGGGGACTGAGAACTAATGAAAAACTGTTTTTT. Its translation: CASSFTLSTGGLRTNEKLFF.

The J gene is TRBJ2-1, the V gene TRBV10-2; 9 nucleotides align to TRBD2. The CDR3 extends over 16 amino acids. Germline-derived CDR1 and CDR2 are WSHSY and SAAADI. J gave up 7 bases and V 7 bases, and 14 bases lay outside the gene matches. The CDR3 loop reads CASNPNSGGRWNEQFF. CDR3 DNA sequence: TGCGCCAGCAACCCTAATAGCGGGGGCCGTTGGAATGAGCAGTTCTTC.

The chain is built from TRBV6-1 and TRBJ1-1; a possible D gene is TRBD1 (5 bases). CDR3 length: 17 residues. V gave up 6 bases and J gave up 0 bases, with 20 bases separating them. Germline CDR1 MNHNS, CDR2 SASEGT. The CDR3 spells CASSVGAGREMNTEAFF. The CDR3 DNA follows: TGTGCCAGCAGCGTAGGAGCGGGCAGGGAGATGAACACTGAAGCTTTCTTT.

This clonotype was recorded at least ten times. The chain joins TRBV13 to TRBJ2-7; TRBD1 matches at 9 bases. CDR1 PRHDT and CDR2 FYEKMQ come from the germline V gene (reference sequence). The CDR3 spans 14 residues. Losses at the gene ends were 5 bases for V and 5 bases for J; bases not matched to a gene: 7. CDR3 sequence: CASSPLGTGNEQYF. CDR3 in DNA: TGTGCCAGCAGCCCGTTGGGGACAGGGAACGAGCAGTACTTC.

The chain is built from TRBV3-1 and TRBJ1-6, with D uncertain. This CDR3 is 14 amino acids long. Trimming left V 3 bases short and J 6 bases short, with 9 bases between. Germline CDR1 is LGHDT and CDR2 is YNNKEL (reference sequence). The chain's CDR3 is CASSHAAANSPLHF. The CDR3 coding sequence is TGTGCCAGCAGCCATGCGGCGGCTAATTCACCCCTCCACTTT.

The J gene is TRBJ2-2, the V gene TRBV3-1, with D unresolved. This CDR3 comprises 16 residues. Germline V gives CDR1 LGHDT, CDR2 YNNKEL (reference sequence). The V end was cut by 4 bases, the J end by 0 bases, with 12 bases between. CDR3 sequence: CASSRTWATNTGELFF. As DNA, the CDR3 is TGTGCCAGCAGCCGTACTTGGGCGACGAACACCGGGGAGCTGTTTTTT.

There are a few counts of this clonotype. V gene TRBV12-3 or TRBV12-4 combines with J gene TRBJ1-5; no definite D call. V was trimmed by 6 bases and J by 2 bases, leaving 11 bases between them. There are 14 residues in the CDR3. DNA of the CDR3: TGTGCCAGCAGCGCCCAGAGGGGCAATCAGCCCCAGCATTTT. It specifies CASSAQRGNQPQHF.

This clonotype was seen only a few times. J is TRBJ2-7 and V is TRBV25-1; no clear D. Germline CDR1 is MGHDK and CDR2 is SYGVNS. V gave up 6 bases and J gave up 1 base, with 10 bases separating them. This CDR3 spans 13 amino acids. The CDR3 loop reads CASSTEASYEQYF. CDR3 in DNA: TGTGCCAGCAGCACGGAAGCGTCCTACGAGCAGTACTTC.

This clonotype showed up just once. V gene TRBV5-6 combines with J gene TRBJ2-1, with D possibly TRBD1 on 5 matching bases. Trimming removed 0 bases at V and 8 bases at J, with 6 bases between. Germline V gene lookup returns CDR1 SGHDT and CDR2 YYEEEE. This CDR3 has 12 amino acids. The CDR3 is CASSLGQYEQFF. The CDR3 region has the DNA TGTGCCAGCAGCTTGGGACAGTATGAGCAGTTCTTC.

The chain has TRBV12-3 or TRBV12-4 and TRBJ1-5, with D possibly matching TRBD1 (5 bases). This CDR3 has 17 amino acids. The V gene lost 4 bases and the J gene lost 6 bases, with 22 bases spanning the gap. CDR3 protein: CASSSGHSGTRGQPQHF. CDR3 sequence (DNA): TGTGCCAGCAGTTCCGGCCATAGTGGGACTCGGGGTCAGCCCCAGCATTTT.

The chain's CDR3 is CASSSGADYGYTF. DNA of the CDR3: TGTGCCAGCAGCTCCGGGGCGGACTATGGCTACACCTTC. The rearrangement uses TRBV7-3 and TRBJ1-2; tentatively, D is TRBD1 (5 bases). Germline V gene lookup returns CDR1 SGHTA and CDR2 FQGTGA. This CDR3 is 13 amino acids long. The V gene lost 4 bases and the J gene lost 3 bases, with 9 bases spanning the gap.

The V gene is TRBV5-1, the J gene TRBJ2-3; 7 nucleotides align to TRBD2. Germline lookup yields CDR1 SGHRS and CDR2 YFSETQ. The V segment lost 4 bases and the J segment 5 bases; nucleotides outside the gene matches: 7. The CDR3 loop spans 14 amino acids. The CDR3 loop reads CASSPRLAEDTQYF. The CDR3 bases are TGCGCCAGCAGCCCTAGACTAGCCGAAGATACGCAGTATTTT.